A selection of T cell receptor beta chains follows, all from one sample in a study of T cell changes during pregnancy in multiple sclerosis. Profiled with immunoSEQ multiplex PCR; TCRdb holds only in-frame clones, not every one. Of 55,000 to 70,000 clones listed, 80% to 95% are singletons. The specimen was CD4+ T cells from peripheral blood mononuclear cells, collected after pregnancy. The receptor set was obtained from a female donor with multiple sclerosis, enrolled in a pregnancy study. CDR3s include the opening cysteine and the closing phenylalanine or tryptophan. D genes are given only for firm matches. The size of a clone is reported for some rows only, either as once, few or many, or as a class for expanded clones.

j_gene	d_gene	len	v_gene	abundance	CDR3aa	CDR3nt
TRBJ2-2	TRBD2	17	TRBV7-3	once	CASSLTHSGRFVGELFF	TGTGCCAGCAGCTTAACGCACAGCGGGAGATTTGTCGGGGAGCTGTTTTTT
TRBJ2-2	-	14	TRBV7-3	-	CASSLYQGTGELFF	TGTGCCAGCAGCTTATACCAGGGCACCGGGGAGCTGTTTTTT
TRBJ1-2	-	13	TRBV27	-	CASSRPGEYGYTF	TGTGCCAGCTCCCGCCCGGGGGAGTATGGCTACACCTTC
TRBJ1-1	-	14	TRBV5-1	-	CASSPLGGNTEAFF	TGCGCCAGCAGCCCCCTGGGGGGGAACACTGAAGCTTTCTTT
TRBJ2-7	-	13	TRBV27	-	CASSVLGAYEQYF	TGTGCCAGCAGTGTACTGGGAGCTTACGAGCAGTACTTC
TRBJ2-1	TRBD2	17	TRBV28	-	CASSWGLAGEKNNEQFF	TGTGCCAGCAGCTGGGGGCTAGCGGGAGAGAAGAACAATGAGCAGTTCTTC
TRBJ1-2	TRBD1	15	TRBV18	-	CASSPSGQGAGGYTF	TGTGCCAGCTCACCGTCTGGACAGGGGGCAGGGGGCTACACCTTC
TRBJ2-5	-	15	TRBV28	-	CASSLLEGAGETQYF	TGTGCCAGCAGTTTATTGGAGGGGGCGGGAGAGACCCAGTACTTC
TRBJ2-1	TRBD2	15	TRBV5-4	-	CASSRTSGNYNEQFF	TGTGCCAGCAGCCGTACTAGCGGGAACTACAATGAGCAGTTCTTC
TRBJ2-3	-	13	TRBV7-7	-	CASSSQSTDTQYF	TGTGCCAGCAGCTCACAATCCACAGATACGCAGTATTTT
TRBJ2-7	-	15	TRBV6-6	-	CASSYNRQGTHEQYF	TGTGCCAGCAGTTACAATCGCCAGGGAACTCACGAGCAGTACTTC
TRBJ1-5	-	15	TRBV6-6	-	CASSYADRINQPQHF	TGTGCCAGCAGTTATGCGGACAGAATCAATCAGCCCCAGCATTTT
TRBJ2-5	-	13	TRBV7-9	-	CASSTEVQETQYF	TGTGCCAGCAGCACCGAGGTGCAAGAGACCCAGTACTTC
TRBJ1-1	TRBD1	15	TRBV19	-	CASSLYQGAWGEAFF	TGTGCCAGTAGTCTCTATCAGGGGGCGTGGGGTGAAGCTTTCTTT
TRBJ2-7	-	12	TRBV11-1	-	CASSPSSYEQYF	TGTGCCAGCAGCCCCTCCTCCTACGAGCAGTACTTC
TRBJ1-2	TRBD1	15	TRBV5-4	-	CASRKDFGTDYGYTF	TGTGCCAGCAGGAAAGACTTCGGGACAGACTATGGCTACACCTTC
TRBJ1-4	TRBD1	19	TRBV28	once	CASSPIASGQVATNEKLFF	TGTGCCAGCAGTCCCATCGCCTCGGGACAGGTTGCAACTAATGAAAAACTGTTTTTT